The 27 T cell receptor beta chains below were found in one sample sequenced in a study of type 1 and type 2 diabetes patients. Genomic DNA was the PCR template. The TCR beta CDR3 region was amplified using 30 forward and 13 reverse primers. Using its own MiXCR run on the multiplex PCR reads, TCRdb lists one record per CDR3 protein. The sample gives a few hundred thousand distinct CDR3 sequences, approximately 45% of which show up once; roughly 13% is in the top ten. The sample comprised peripheral blood mononuclear cells (PBMCs). The receptors were gathered from a man between 18 and 35 years old with type 2 diabetes.

The CDR3 DNA reads TGTGCCAGCCGAAGCCTTCGGAAACACGAGGAGCTGTTTTTT. This sequence encodes CASRSLRKHEELFF. The chain couples TRBV7-2 to TRBJ2-2, with D hard to call. The germline CDR1 and CDR2 sequences are SGHTA and FQGNSA. The length of the CDR3 is 14 residues. Trimming cost V 8 bases and J 10 bases, with 20 bases left between them. Full variable domain (remainder filled in from reference TRBV7-2 and TRBJ2-2): GAGVSQSPSNKVTEKGKDVELRCDPISGHTALYWYRQSLGQGLEFLIYFQGNSAPDKSGLPSDRFSAERTGGSVSTLTIQRTQQEDSAVYLCASRSLRKHEELFFGEGSRLTVL.

This clonotype was found a few times. V is TRBV24-1 and J is TRBJ2-1, with TRBD2 identical over 9 bases. Germline V gene lookup returns CDR1 KGHDR and CDR2 SFDVKD. Trimming took 4 bases from V and 8 from J; bases not matched to a gene: 8. The CDR3 consists of 15 residues. CDR3 residues: CATSDPGLALDEQFF. Here the CDR3 DNA reads TGTGCCACCAGTGACCCGGGACTAGCCTTGGATGAGCAGTTCTTC.

This clonotype was observed at least ten times. The CDR3: CASSSGQGGYNEQFF. CDR3 in DNA: TGTGCCAGCTCGTCGGGACAGGGAGGCTACAATGAGCAGTTCTTC. The J gene is TRBJ2-1, the V gene TRBV2; 9 bases agree with TRBD1. The germline gives CDR1 SNHLY, CDR2 FYNNEI. The CDR3 consists of 15 residues. Losses at the gene ends were 8 bases for V and 3 bases for J; bases not matched to a gene: 8.

This clonotype was picked up many times. The rearrangement links TRBV2 to TRBJ2-3; D remains ambiguous. CDR1 is SNHLY, CDR2 FYNNEI, per germline. V lost 0 bases and J 2 bases, leaving 6 bases between the germline ends. The CDR3 totals 14 residues. The CDR3 loop reads CASSEALHTDTQYF. Written as DNA, the CDR3 is TGTGCCAGCAGTGAAGCGCTTCACACAGATACGCAGTATTTT.

This clonotype was observed a few times. The rearrangement uses TRBV15 and TRBJ2-5; possibly TRBD2 for D (6 bases). V was clipped by 9 bases and J by 5 bases, with 16 bases between them. Germline lookup yields CDR1 LNHNV and CDR2 YYDKDF (reference sequence). This CDR3 is built from 13 residues. The DNA of the CDR3 is TGTGCCACACGCACCGGAGGAGGGGAGACCCAGTACTTC. Translated, it gives CATRTGGGETQYF.

The sample holds a few counts of this clonotype. The chain couples TRBV12-3 or TRBV12-4 to TRBJ2-7; 7 nucleotides agree with TRBD2. V trimming: 3 bases; J trimming: 5 bases; junction bases outside the gene matches: 7. CDR3 length equals 14 residues. CDR3 DNA sequence: TGTGCCAGCAGTTTTGACGGGGGGAGGGACGAGCAGTACTTC. It codes for CASSFDGGRDEQYF.

The chain joins TRBV4-1 to TRBJ1-6, with TRBD1 identical over 7 bases. Germline CDR1 and CDR2: MGHRA and YSYEKL. The CDR3 is made up of 15 amino acids. The junction had 4 bases not matched to a gene; V was cut back by 0 bases and J by 8 bases. This CDR3 reads CASSQDQGGDSPLHF. The CDR3 DNA reads TGCGCCAGCAGCCAAGATCAGGGGGGGGATTCACCCCTCCACTTT.

This clonotype showed up many times. This chain connects TRBV7-2 to TRBJ1-1; D gene ambiguous. Trimming removed 2 bases at V and 0 bases at J, with 7 bases between. This CDR3 contains 14 residues. Germline CDR1 and CDR2: SGHTA and FQGNSA. In DNA form, the CDR3 reads TGTGCCAGCAGCTTAACGGTCATGAACACTGAAGCTTTCTTT. This gives the protein CASSLTVMNTEAFF.

The chain combines TRBV30 with TRBJ2-1; tentatively, D is TRBD1 (6 bases). Trimming shortened V by 5 bases and J by 7 bases, and 15 bases separated the two germline ends. The CDR3 loop spans 13 amino acids. The germline V gene encodes CDR1 GTSNPN and CDR2 SVGIG (reference sequence). The CDR3 here is CAWSQGRRNEQFF. CDR3 DNA sequence: TGTGCCTGGTCACAGGGTCGGAGAAATGAGCAGTTCTTC. The whole variable domain, remainder taken from reference TRBV30 and TRBJ2-1, is SQTIHQWPATLVQPVGSPLSLECTVEGTSNPNLYWYRQAAGRGLQLLFYSVGIGQISSEVPQNLSASRPQDRQFILSSKKLLLSDSGFYLCAWSQGRRNEQFFGPGTRLTVL.

This clonotype was detected many times. The rearrangement links TRBV10-2 to TRBJ1-2, with unresolved D. The CDR3 contains 15 residues. V shed 3 bases and J shed 5 bases, with 16 bases lying between them. Germline V CDR1 and CDR2: WSHSY, SAAADI. The CDR3 sequence is CASSDEPSTFYGYTF. The DNA for the CDR3 is TGCGCCAGCAGTGACGAACCTTCGACCTTTTATGGCTACACCTTC.

This clonotype was seen a few times. This chain joins TRBV7-6 and TRBJ1-1; D is ambiguous. CDR3 size: 14 residues. V lost 3 bases to trimming and J lost 3 bases, with 11 bases between them. Per the germline V gene, CDR1 is SGHVS and CDR2 is FNYEAQ. The CDR3 spells CASSLMGEDTEAFF. The CDR3 DNA follows: TGTGCCAGCAGCTTGATGGGTGAGGACACTGAAGCTTTCTTT.

V and J are TRBV10-2 and TRBJ1-2, with D possibly being TRBD1 (5 bases). Germline values: CDR1 WSHSY, CDR2 SAAADI. The CDR3 consists of 14 residues. V was clipped by 11 bases and J by 1 base, with 17 bases between them. The CDR3 DNA reads as TGCGCCTCTCGCCCTGACAGTAGTAACTATGGCTACACCTTC. Protein: CASRPDSSNYGYTF.

The table lists this clonotype with many counts. The genes are TRBV15 and TRBJ1-6; no clear D gene. The CDR3 has 13 amino acids. Between the trimmed V and J ends, which lost 0 bases and 10 bases, there was a span of 7 bases. The germline gives CDR1 LNHNV, CDR2 YYDKDF (reference sequence). CDR3 amino acids: CATSRDRVSPLHF. The DNA of the CDR3 is TGTGCCACCAGCAGAGATAGGGTCTCACCCCTCCACTTT. The full variable domain, rest sourced from reference TRBV15 and TRBJ1-6, is DAMVIQNPRYQVTQFGKPVTLSCSQTLNHNVMYWYQQKSSQAPKLLFHYYDKDFNNEADTPDNFQSRRPNTSFCFLDIRSPGLGDTAMYLCATSRDRVSPLHFGNGTRLTVT.

CDR3 region: CASSPLGSPSRELFF. In DNA form, the CDR3 reads TGTGCCAGCAGTCCCCTGGGATCGCCCAGCAGGGAGCTGTTTTTT. This sequence joins TRBV6-1 and TRBJ2-2; D unclear. The CDR3 is made up of 15 amino acids. Germline assignment: CDR1 MNHNS and CDR2 SASEGT. With 5 bases removed from V and 9 bases from J, the gap between germline ends came to 19 bases.

V gene TRBV3-1 combines with J gene TRBJ2-7; 7 positions match TRBD1. After removal of 1 base from V and 3 bases from J, the junction contained 6 bases not matched to a gene. The CDR3 is 15 residues long. Germline values: CDR1 LGHDT, CDR2 YNNKEL (reference sequence). The CDR3 is CASSQGDRVFYEQYF. The CDR3 coding sequence is TGTGCCAGCAGCCAAGGTGACAGGGTGTTCTACGAGCAGTACTTC.

The chain uses TRBV19 and TRBJ1-1, with a weak D call TRBD1 (5 bases). Trimming removed 10 bases from V and 7 bases from J, with 16 bases in between. Germline V gives CDR1 LNHDA, CDR2 SQIVND (reference sequence). The CDR3 consists of 12 residues. In nucleotides, the CDR3 is TGTGCCATCGGGGGGGGAGAGAGTGAAGCTTTCTTT. It is translated as CAIGGGESEAFF.

V gene TRBV4-1 combines with J gene TRBJ2-7, with TRBD2 identical over 8 bases. J lost 2 bases, V lost 5 bases, and 5 bases had no gene match. Germline loops: CDR1 MGHRA, CDR2 YSYEKL. The CDR3 totals 14 residues. CDR3 DNA sequence: TGCGCCAGCAGCAGAAGCGGGAGCCCCTACGAGCAGTACTTC. Its protein product is CASSRSGSPYEQYF.

This clonotype showed up just a few times. V and J are TRBV25-1 and TRBJ2-7; 11 bases align to TRBD1. The V and J ends lost 7 bases and 1 base, in that order; junction bases with no gene match: 12. The CDR3 length is 17 residues. Germline V gene lookup returns CDR1 MGHDK and CDR2 SYGVNS. CDR3 bases: TGTGCCAGCAATCTTTGGACAGGGGGCAAATCGTCCTACGAGCAGTACTTC. This gives the protein CASNLWTGGKSSYEQYF.

The chain is built from TRBV19 and TRBJ2-3; 8 nucleotides line up with TRBD1. The V gene end was trimmed by 5 bases and the J gene end by 1 base; junction bases not matched to a gene: 8. The CDR3 has 16 amino acids. Germline loops: CDR1 LNHDA, CDR2 SQIVND (reference sequence). The DNA for the CDR3 is TGTGCCAGTAGTCCCGACGACAGGGGAGGCACAGATACGCAGTATTTT. Amino acids: CASSPDDRGGTDTQYF.

V is TRBV2 and J is TRBJ1-6, with unresolved D. Germline assignment: CDR1 SNHLY and CDR2 FYNNEI. The length of the CDR3 is 13 residues. Trimming removed 8 bases at V and 5 bases at J, with 10 bases between. The DNA of the CDR3 is TGTGCCAGCGAGCAGCTAGATAATTCACCCCTCCACTTT. It specifies CASEQLDNSPLHF.

The V and J genes are TRBV3-2 and TRBJ1-2. TRBV3-2 is an annotated pseudogene. The CDR3 has 16 amino acids. This CDR3 reads CASSQRRLSGNYGYTF. In DNA, the CDR3 is TGTGCCAGCAGCCAACGACGGCTATCTGGGAACTATGGCTACACCTTC.

This clonotype appeared a few times. V usage is TRBV5-1 and J usage is TRBJ2-7; 11 bases match TRBD2. The junction had 3 bases not matched to a gene; V was cut back by 7 bases and J by 3 bases. There are 13 residues in the CDR3. The germline V gene has CDR1 SGHRS and CDR2 YFSETQ. The CDR3 sequence is CASAGTSGYEQYF. The CDR3 DNA reads as TGCGCCAGCGCCGGGACTAGCGGCTACGAGCAGTACTTC.

This clonotype occurred a few times. The CDR3 DNA reads as TGCGCCAGCAGTGAGCTCGAAGATACGCAGTATTTT. As protein: CASSELEDTQYF. The rearrangement links TRBV10-1 to TRBJ2-3; D call uncertain. This CDR3 has 12 amino acids. Trimming cost V 2 bases and J 5 bases, with 5 bases left between them. The germline gives CDR1 WNHNN, CDR2 SYGVQD (reference sequence).

The genes are TRBV6-6 and TRBJ2-5; 13 bases align to TRBD2. J lost 0 bases, V lost 0 bases, and 10 bases had no gene match. The CDR3 extends over 20 amino acids. Germline CDR1 is MNHNY and CDR2 is SVGAGI (reference sequence). CDR3 residues: CASSYSRTSGRGGYQETQYF. In DNA, the CDR3 is TGTGCCAGCAGTTACTCTCGGACTAGCGGGAGAGGGGGATACCAAGAGACCCAGTACTTC.

The chain joins TRBV2 to TRBJ1-5; 7 bases are a match to TRBD1. Germline CDR1 reads SNHLY; CDR2 reads FYNNEI. The CDR3 extends over 16 amino acids. With V trimmed by 7 bases and J by 0 bases, 9 bases remained unmatched. The CDR3, as DNA: TGTGCCAGCACTAGACAGGGTAGGAATAGCAATCAGCCCCAGCATTTT. As protein: CASTRQGRNSNQPQHF.

This clonotype was observed a handful of times. The genes are TRBV28 and TRBJ2-5; D gene uncertain. Germline V gene data show CDR1 as MDHEN and CDR2 as SYDVKM. The CDR3 covers 13 residues. The V gene lost 5 bases and the J gene lost 6 bases, with 13 bases spanning the gap. CDR3 sequence reads: CASSRTSPQTQYF. CDR3 DNA: TGTGCCAGCAGTCGGACGTCCCCCCAGACCCAGTACTTC.

To note about this clonotype: Because it lacks the conserved phenylalanine or tryptophan at the end, this CDR3 is likely a read error. V is TRBV5-1 and J is TRBJ1-4; D ambiguous. Trimming removed 0 bases from V and 1 base from J, with 7 bases in between. Germline loops: CDR1 SGHRS, CDR2 YFSETQ. The CDR3 runs to 15 residues. Here the CDR3 reads CASSLEKGTNEKLFL. CDR3 sequence (DNA): TGCGCCAGCAGCTTGGAAAAGGGAACTAATGAAAAACTGTTTCTT.